Listed below are T cell receptor beta chains from one sample, sequenced in a study of cytomegalovirus exposure and HLA in healthy donors. Some clones are missing from TCRdb's copy, which holds only in-frame ones; the method was immunoSEQ multiplex PCR. Altogether over 85,000 clones are present, roughly nine tenths being singletons, with the ten largest covering under 2%. Sequences were obtained from PBMCs. The receptors come from a woman between 18 and 30 years old in good health and CMV-seronegative. Both conserved end residues are part of each CDR3. D genes are given only for firm matches. Some rows mark clone size as missing; the rest say once, few, many or name a class of expanded clone.

cdr3_aa cdr3_nt d_call j_call cdr3_length v_call clone_size
CATSRASGTGGEKLFF TGTGCCACCAGCAGAGCTTCCGGGACAGGGGGTGAAAAACTGTTTTTT TRBD1 TRBJ1-4 16 TRBV15 NA
CASSPPTGNTEAFF TGTGCCAGCAGCCCACCGACGGGGAACACTGAAGCTTTCTTT NA TRBJ1-1 14 TRBV7-9 NA
CASADYEQYF TGTGCCAGCGCAGATTACGAGCAGTACTTC NA TRBJ2-7 10 TRBV28 once
CASSLLRGGTKFF TGTGCCAGCAGCTTGTTGCGGGGGGGGACCAAGTTCTTC TRBD2 TRBJ2-1 13 TRBV5-6 once
CASSGTGGQGTEAFF TGTGCCAGCAGTGGGACAGGGGGCCAGGGCACTGAAGCTTTCTTT TRBD1 TRBJ1-1 15 TRBV28 NA
CASSPTGSHEQFF TGCGCCAGCAGCCCTACAGGGTCCCATGAGCAGTTCTTC NA TRBJ2-1 13 TRBV4-1 NA
CAWLKQGADEKLFF TGTGCCTGGCTCAAACAGGGGGCGGACGAAAAACTGTTTTTT TRBD1 TRBJ1-4 14 TRBV30 once
CASRGTSNYGYTF TGTGCCAGCAGAGGGACATCCAACTATGGCTACACCTTC NA TRBJ1-2 13 TRBV6-6 NA
CASSLTGTGGGGANVLTF TGTGCCAGCAGCCTCACCGGGACAGGGGGTGGTGGGGCCAACGTCCTGACTTTC TRBD1 TRBJ2-6 18 TRBV7-2 NA
CASSLDRGLYGYTF TGTGCCAGCAGCTTGGACAGGGGGCTCTATGGCTACACCTTC TRBD1 TRBJ1-2 14 TRBV5-6 NA
CASSQVSQGAGGYTF TGCGCCAGCAGCCAAGTAAGCCAGGGGGCTGGCGGCTACACCTTC TRBD1 TRBJ1-2 15 TRBV4-3 NA
CASLEGGQGSGYTF TGTGCCAGCTTAGAAGGGGGACAGGGCTCTGGCTACACCTTC TRBD1 TRBJ1-2 14 TRBV28 NA
CASFDRRSYGYTF TGTGCCAGCTTCGACAGGAGGAGCTATGGCTACACCTTC NA TRBJ1-2 13 TRBV28 NA
CASSASDWSTDTQYF TGTGCCAGTTCCGCTAGCGATTGGAGCACAGATACGCAGTATTTT NA TRBJ2-3 15 TRBV19 NA
CASSLPKTALLRTEAFF TGTGCCAGCTCATTGCCCAAAACCGCGTTGCTTCGCACTGAAGCTTTCTTT NA TRBJ1-1 17 TRBV18 NA
CASTGSDEKLFF TGTGCCAGCACAGGGTCGGATGAAAAACTGTTTTTT NA TRBJ1-4 12 TRBV5-6 NA
CASSPRDHRTGLDEKLFF TGTGCCAGCAGTCCCCGAGACCATAGGACAGGACTCGATGAAAAACTGTTTTTT TRBD1 TRBJ1-4 18 TRBV27 NA
CAWSAGGVANTIYF TGTGCCTGGAGTGCCGGGGGGGTGGCAAACACCATATATTTT NA TRBJ1-3 14 TRBV30 NA
CASSYSHGRGTEAFF TGTGCCAGCAGTTACTCTCACGGCCGGGGCACTGAAGCTTTCTTT NA TRBJ1-1 15 TRBV6-5 NA
CASSRYPGQGPGNTIYF TGTGCCAGCAGCCGTTACCCAGGACAGGGGCCAGGAAACACCATATATTTT TRBD1 TRBJ1-3 17 TRBV4-2 NA
CASSTSEAEAFF TGTGCCAGCAGCACCTCCGAGGCTGAAGCTTTCTTT NA TRBJ1-1 12 TRBV7-9 NA
CASSSTENYGYTF TGTGCCAGCAGCTCCACAGAGAACTATGGCTACACCTTC NA TRBJ1-2 13 TRBV7-9 NA